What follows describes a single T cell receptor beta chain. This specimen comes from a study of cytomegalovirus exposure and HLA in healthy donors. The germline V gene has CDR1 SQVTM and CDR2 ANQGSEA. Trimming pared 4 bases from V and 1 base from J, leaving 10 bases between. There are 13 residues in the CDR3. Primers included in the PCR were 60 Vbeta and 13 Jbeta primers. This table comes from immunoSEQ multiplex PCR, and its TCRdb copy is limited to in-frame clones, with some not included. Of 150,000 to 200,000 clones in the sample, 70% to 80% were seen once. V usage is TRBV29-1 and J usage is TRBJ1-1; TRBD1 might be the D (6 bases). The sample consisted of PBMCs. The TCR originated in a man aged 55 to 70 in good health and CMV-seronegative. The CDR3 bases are TGCAGCGTTGGGTGGACAGCGAACACTGAAGCTTTCTTT. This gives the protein CSVGWTANTEAFF.